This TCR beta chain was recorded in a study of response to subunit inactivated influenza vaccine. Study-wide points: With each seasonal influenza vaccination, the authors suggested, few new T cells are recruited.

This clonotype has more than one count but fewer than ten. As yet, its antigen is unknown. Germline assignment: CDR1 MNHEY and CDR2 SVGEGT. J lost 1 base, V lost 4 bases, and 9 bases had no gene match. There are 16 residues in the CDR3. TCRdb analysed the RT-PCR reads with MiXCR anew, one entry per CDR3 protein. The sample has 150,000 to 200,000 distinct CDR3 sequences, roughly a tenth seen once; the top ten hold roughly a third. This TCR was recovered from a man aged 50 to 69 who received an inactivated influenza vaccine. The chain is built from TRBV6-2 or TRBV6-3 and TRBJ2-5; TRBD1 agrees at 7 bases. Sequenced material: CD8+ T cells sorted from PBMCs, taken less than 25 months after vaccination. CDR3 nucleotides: TGTGCCAGCAGTTCATTCGGGACAGAAATCCAAGAGACCCAGTACTTC. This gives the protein CASSSFGTEIQETQYF.